Each of the 6 T cell receptor beta chains below was sequenced from the same sample in a study of regulatory T cells in long-lasting Graves disease. Building the TCR beta libraries relied on iRepertoire HTBI primers, and CDR3 regions underwent Arm-PCR. A single record per CDR3 protein comes from TCRdb applying MiXCR to the multiplex PCR reads. The data show over 400,000 distinct CDR3 sequences, 11% to 15% seen once. As to time point: newly diagnosed GD, antithyroid drugs for less than 3 months. The TCR library was made from RNA extracted from PBMCs. The sample also formed part of further work on T cells in Graves' hyperthyroidism and ophthalmopathy.

Here the sequenced sample was peripheral blood mononuclear cells (PBMCs), taken at new diagnosis, from a patient treated with antithyroid drugs. The source is a woman between 50 and 59 years old with Graves disease.

This clonotype was detected only a few times. J is TRBJ2-7 and V is TRBV5-1, with D possibly being TRBD1 (6 bases). The germline V gene has CDR1 SGHRS and CDR2 YFSETQ. The CDR3 is made up of 14 amino acids. V gave up 4 bases and J gave up 3 bases, with 14 bases separating them. Here the CDR3 reads CASSPTTGNYEQYF. The CDR3, as DNA: TGCGCCAGCAGCCCTACTACAGGGAACTACGAGCAGTACTTC.

This clonotype was observed at least ten times. This chain uses TRBV28 with TRBJ2-1; 9 nucleotides agree with TRBD2. This CDR3 is built from 14 residues. Trimming cost V 2 bases and J 8 bases; bases outside gene matches: 4. Germline lookup yields CDR1 MDHEN and CDR2 SYDVKM. DNA of the CDR3: TGTGCCAGCAGTTTACTAGCGGGACTCGATGAGCAGTTCTTC. Its protein product is CASSLLAGLDEQFF.

The V call is TRBV2, the J call TRBJ1-3; D may be TRBD1 (5 bases). CDR1 SNHLY and CDR2 FYNNEI come from the germline V gene. This CDR3 has 16 residues. With 6 bases removed from V and 4 bases from J, the gap between germline ends came to 19 bases. CDR3 bases: TGTGCCAGCAGCATAGGGGCAGGCGCAAACGGAAACACCATATATTTT. It specifies CASSIGAGANGNTIYF.

The chain combines TRBV9 with TRBJ1-5, with a possible D match to TRBD1 (5 bases). V was trimmed by 4 bases and J by 6 bases, leaving 14 bases between them. The length of the CDR3 is 14 residues. CDR1 and CDR2 from the germline V gene are SGDLS and YYNGEE. CDR3 in amino acids: CASSPDGRVQPQHF. The CDR3 DNA sequence: TGTGCCAGCAGCCCAGACGGCAGGGTTCAGCCCCAGCATTTT.

On this clonotype itself: Since a much larger clone is just one base distant, this may be a read error. This chain links TRBV6-1 with TRBJ1-6; D is ambiguous. The CDR3 consists of 15 residues. Germline V gene sequence: CDR1 MNHNS, CDR2 SASEGT. The ends were cut back, 6 bases at V and 5 bases at J, with 14 bases in the middle. The CDR3 is CASSVDEGHNSPLHF. CDR3 in DNA: TGTGCCAGCAGCGTGGACGAGGGCCATAATTCACCCCTCCACTTT.

There are many counts of this clonotype. The V and J genes are TRBV27 and TRBJ2-2, with unresolved D. Per the germline V gene, CDR1 is MNHEY and CDR2 is SMNVEV (reference sequence). This CDR3 has 14 residues. V was cut by 0 bases and J by 3 bases, with 5 bases left in between. The CDR3 spells CASSLSRYTGELFF. CDR3 bases: TGTGCCAGCAGTTTATCCAGATACACCGGGGAGCTGTTTTTT.